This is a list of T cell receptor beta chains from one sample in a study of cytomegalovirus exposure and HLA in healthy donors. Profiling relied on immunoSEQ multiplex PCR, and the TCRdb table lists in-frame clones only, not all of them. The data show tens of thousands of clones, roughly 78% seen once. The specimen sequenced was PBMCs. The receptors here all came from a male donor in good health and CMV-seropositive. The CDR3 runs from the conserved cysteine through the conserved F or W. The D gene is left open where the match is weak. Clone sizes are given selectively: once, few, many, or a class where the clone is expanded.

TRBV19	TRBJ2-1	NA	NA	CASSTLTAQQFF	TGTGCCAGTAGTACGTTGACAGCCCAGCAGTTCTTC
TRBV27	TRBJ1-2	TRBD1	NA	CASRQGGQGYYGYTF	TGTGCCAGCAGACAAGGGGGACAGGGTTACTATGGCTACACCTTC
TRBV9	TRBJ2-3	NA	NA	CASSVPPGDSPDTQYF	TGTGCCAGCAGCGTACCCCCGGGGGACAGCCCAGATACGCAGTATTTT
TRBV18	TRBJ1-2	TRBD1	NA	CASSPREETGAHGYTF	TGTGCCAGCTCACCCCGAGAGGAGACAGGGGCCCATGGCTACACCTTC
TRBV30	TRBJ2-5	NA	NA	CACLGGRYQETQYF	TGTGCCTGTTTGGGGGGACGGTACCAAGAGACCCAGTACTTC
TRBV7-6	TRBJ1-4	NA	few	CASSLNAVEKLFF	TGTGCCAGCAGCTTAAATGCAGTGGAAAAACTGTTTTTT
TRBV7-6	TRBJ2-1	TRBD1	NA	CASSLAPRGPEQFF	TGTGCCAGCAGCTTAGCGCCCAGGGGGCCCGAGCAGTTCTTC
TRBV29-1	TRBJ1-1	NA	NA	CSVDGIFF	TGCAGCGTTGATGGCATTTTCTTT
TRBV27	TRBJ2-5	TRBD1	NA	CASSYSRDRRLNF	TGTGCCAGCAGCTACTCCCGGGACAGACGCCTCAACTTC
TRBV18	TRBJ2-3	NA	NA	CASSPPKGVGTDTQYF	TGTGCCAGCTCACCACCGAAGGGGGTGGGCACAGATACGCAGTATTTT
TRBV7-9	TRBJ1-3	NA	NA	CASSFTGSGNTIYF	TGTGCCAGCAGCTTCACAGGCTCTGGAAACACCATATATTTT
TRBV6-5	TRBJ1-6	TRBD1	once	CASSFRGLSSPLHF	TGTGCCAGCAGCTTCAGGGGGCTGAGCTCACCCCTCCACTTT
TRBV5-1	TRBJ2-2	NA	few	CASSLVQAGTGELFF	TGCGCCAGCAGCTTGGTTCAGGCCGGAACCGGGGAGCTGTTTTTT
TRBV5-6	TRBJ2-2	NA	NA	CASSILPNAGELFF	TGTGCCAGCAGCATACTACCGAACGCCGGGGAGCTGTTTTTT
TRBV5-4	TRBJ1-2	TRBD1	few	CASSSMTGVNYGYTF	TGTGCCAGCAGCTCGATGACAGGGGTCAACTATGGCTACACCTTC
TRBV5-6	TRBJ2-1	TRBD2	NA	CASSVATSGRAREQFF	TGTGCCAGCAGCGTCGCGACTAGCGGGAGGGCCAGGGAGCAGTTCTTC
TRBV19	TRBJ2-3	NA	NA	CARLSTGPDTDTQYF	TGTGCCAGACTATCGACAGGCCCGGACACAGATACGCAGTATTTT
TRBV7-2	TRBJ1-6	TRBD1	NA	CASSGDRGSGSPLHF	TGTGCCAGCAGCGGGGACAGGGGATCGGGTTCACCCCTCCACTTT
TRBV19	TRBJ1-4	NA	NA	CASSIARNLNYEKLFF	TGTGCCAGTAGTATAGCGCGAAATCTTAACTATGAAAAACTGTTTTTT
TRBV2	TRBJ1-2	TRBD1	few	CASSEVPGQGKGYTF	TGTGCCAGCAGTGAAGTGCCGGGACAGGGAAAAGGCTACACCTTC
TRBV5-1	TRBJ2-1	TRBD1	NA	CASSLSDRGHVSEQFF	TGCGCCAGCAGCCTGTCCGACAGGGGGCATGTGAGTGAGCAGTTCTTC
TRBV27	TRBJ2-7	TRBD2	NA	CASSPSSGRGYEQYF	TGTGCCAGCAGTCCATCTAGCGGGAGGGGTTACGAGCAGTACTTC
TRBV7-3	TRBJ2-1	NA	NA	CASSLNRNLYNEQFF	TGTGCCAGCAGCTTAAACAGAAACCTCTACAATGAGCAGTTCTTC
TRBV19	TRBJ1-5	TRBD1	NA	CASSKNLGQPAFQPQHF	TGTGCCAGTAGTAAAAACCTGGGACAGCCAGCGTTTCAGCCCCAGCATTTT
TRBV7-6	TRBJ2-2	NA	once	CASSLATNTGELFF	TGTGCCAGCAGCTTAGCCACGAACACCGGGGAGCTGTTTTTT
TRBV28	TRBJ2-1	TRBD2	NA	CASSLTGLAGGGEQFF	TGTGCCAGCAGTTTAACCGGACTAGCGGGGGGAGGTGAGCAGTTCTTC
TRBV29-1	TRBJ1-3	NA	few	CSVEVEGRENTIYF	TGCAGCGTTGAAGTAGAGGGAAGGGAAAACACCATATATTTT
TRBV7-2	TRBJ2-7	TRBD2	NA	CASSAGGSSYEQYF	TGTGCCAGCAGCGCCGGGGGGTCCTCCTACGAGCAGTACTTC
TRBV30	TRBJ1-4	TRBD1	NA	CAWSPPGQIVFF	TGTGCCTGGAGTCCCCCGGGACAGATCGTGTTTTTT
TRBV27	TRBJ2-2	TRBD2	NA	CASRTGTRFGELFF	TGTGCCAGCAGAACCGGGACTAGATTCGGGGAGCTGTTTTTT
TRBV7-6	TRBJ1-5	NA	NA	CASSSGGVGQPQHF	TGTGCCAGCAGCTCGGGTGGAGTTGGTCAGCCCCAGCATTTT
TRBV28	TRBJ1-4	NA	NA	CASSLGQKKLFF	TGTGCCAGCAGTTTAGGGCAGAAAAAACTGTTTTTT
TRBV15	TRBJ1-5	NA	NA	CATSRDRVTSNQPQHF	TGTGCCACCAGCAGAGATCGGGTCACAAGTAACCAGCCCCAGCATTTT
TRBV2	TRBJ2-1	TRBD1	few	CASRETGNNEQFF	TGTGCCAGCAGGGAGACAGGGAACAATGAGCAGTTCTTC
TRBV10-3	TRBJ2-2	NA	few	CAISGADNTGELFF	TGTGCCATCAGTGGGGCAGATAACACCGGGGAGCTGTTTTTT
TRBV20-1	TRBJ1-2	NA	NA	CGLWANYGYTF	TGCGGACTCTGGGCTAACTATGGCTACACCTTC
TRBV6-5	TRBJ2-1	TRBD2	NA	CASSYSVAGLGEQFF	TGTGCCAGCAGTTACTCTGTAGCGGGTCTCGGTGAGCAGTTCTTC
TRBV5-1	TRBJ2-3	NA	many	CASKPGVVTDTQYF	TGCGCCAGCAAACCGGGAGTAGTCACAGATACGCAGTATTTT
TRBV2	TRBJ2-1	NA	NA	CASTDSSRGNEQFF	TGTGCCAGCACAGACTCCTCAAGGGGGAATGAGCAGTTCTTC
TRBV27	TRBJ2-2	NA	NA	CASSFRSGTGELFF	TGTGCCAGCAGTTTTCGGTCGGGTACCGGGGAGCTGTTTTTT
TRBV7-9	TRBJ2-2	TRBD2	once	CASSLGLAGTTGELFF	TGTGCCAGCAGCTTAGGGCTAGCGGGTACCACCGGGGAGCTGTTTTTT
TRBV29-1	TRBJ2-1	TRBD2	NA	CSVEDLGTSGRGYEQFF	TGCAGCGTTGAAGATCTAGGGACTAGCGGGAGAGGGTATGAGCAGTTCTTC
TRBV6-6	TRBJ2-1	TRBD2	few	CASSYWLAGTREQFF	TGTGCCAGCAGTTACTGGCTAGCGGGGACGAGGGAGCAGTTCTTC
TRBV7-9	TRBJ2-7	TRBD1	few	CASSPAGTGFREQYF	TGTGCCAGCAGTCCTGCCGGGACAGGGTTTCGCGAGCAGTACTTC
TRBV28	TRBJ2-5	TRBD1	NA	CASSSPLGDSLQETQYF	TGTGCCAGCAGTTCCCCCTTGGGGGACAGCCTCCAAGAGACCCAGTACTTC
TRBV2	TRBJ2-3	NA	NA	CASSDLAGTQYF	TGTGCCAGCAGCGATTTAGCTGGTACGCAGTATTTT